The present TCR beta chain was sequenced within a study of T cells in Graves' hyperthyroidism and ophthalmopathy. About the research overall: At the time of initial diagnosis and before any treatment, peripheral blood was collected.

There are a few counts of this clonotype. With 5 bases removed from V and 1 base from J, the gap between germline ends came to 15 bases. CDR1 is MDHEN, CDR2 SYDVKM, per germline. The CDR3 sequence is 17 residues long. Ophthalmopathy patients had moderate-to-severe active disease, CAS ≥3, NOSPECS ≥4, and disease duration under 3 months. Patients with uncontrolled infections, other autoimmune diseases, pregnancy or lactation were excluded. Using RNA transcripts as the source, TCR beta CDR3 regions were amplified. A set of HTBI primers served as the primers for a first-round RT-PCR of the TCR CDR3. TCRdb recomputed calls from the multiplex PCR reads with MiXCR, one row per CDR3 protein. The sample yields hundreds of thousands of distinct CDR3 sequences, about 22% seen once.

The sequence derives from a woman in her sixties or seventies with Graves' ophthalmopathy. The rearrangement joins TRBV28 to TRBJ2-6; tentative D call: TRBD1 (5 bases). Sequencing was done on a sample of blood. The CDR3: CASSMSGILSGANVLTF. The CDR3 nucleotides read TGTGCCAGCAGTATGTCAGGGATTCTGTCTGGGGCCAACGTCCTGACTTTC.